The clone carrying this TCR beta chain appeared a few times. Its antigen is undetermined. The data derive from a study of response to subunit inactivated influenza vaccine. Findings of the study overall: Authors suggested few new T cells are recruited by each seasonal influenza vaccination.

TCRdb recomputed calls from the RT-PCR reads with MiXCR, one row per CDR3 protein. The sample holds around 540,000 distinct CDR3 sequences; approximately 10% are singletons and the top ten take about 9.4%. Sequenced here: PBMCs from blood, sampled on the day of vaccination. The source is a man aged 50 or older who received an inactivated influenza vaccine.

The CDR3 here is CASSAIPTSGGTDTQYF. CDR3 DNA sequence: TGTGCCAGCAGCGCGATCCCGACTAGCGGGGGCACAGATACGCAGTATTTT. The chain is built from TRBV9 and TRBJ2-3, with TRBD2 identical over 11 bases. The CDR3 contains 17 residues. J gave up 1 base and V 3 bases, and 7 bases lay outside the gene matches. CDR1 is SGDLS and CDR2 is YYNGEE in the germline V gene.